The source of this TCR beta chain is a study of blood T cell repertoires in COVID-19. V was shortened by 4 bases and J by 0 bases, with 13 bases between the two germline ends. The V gene's germline CDR1 is MGHDK and CDR2 SYGVNS. The CDR3 contains 16 residues. This clone came up once. Original handling: Nucleated cell counts were estimated from reference gene primer amplification. Generated by immunoSEQ multiplex PCR, the TCRdb table keeps only in-frame clones and is missing some. The V and J calls and clone size were taken over from that table, and D and trimming were inferred from the DNA. Among about 370,000 clones, around 90% were seen once, and the ten largest hold about 2.9%.

This TCR derives from a woman aged 30 to 39 with COVID-19, enrolled during active disease. The chain joins TRBV25-1 to TRBJ2-1, with D perhaps matching TRBD2 (5 bases). Material for sequencing was peripheral blood. CDR3 in amino acids: CASSGKDFSSYNEQFF. The CDR3 region has the DNA TGTGCCAGCAGTGGGAAGGACTTTTCCTCCTACAATGAGCAGTTCTTC. Using reference TRBV25-1 and TRBJ2-1 for the parts outside the CDR3, the full variable domain is EADIYQTPRYLVIGTGKKITLECSQTMGHDKMYWYQQDPGMELHLIHYSYGVNSTEKGDLSSESTVSRIRTEHFPLTLESARPSHTSQYLCASSGKDFSSYNEQFFGPGTRLTVL.